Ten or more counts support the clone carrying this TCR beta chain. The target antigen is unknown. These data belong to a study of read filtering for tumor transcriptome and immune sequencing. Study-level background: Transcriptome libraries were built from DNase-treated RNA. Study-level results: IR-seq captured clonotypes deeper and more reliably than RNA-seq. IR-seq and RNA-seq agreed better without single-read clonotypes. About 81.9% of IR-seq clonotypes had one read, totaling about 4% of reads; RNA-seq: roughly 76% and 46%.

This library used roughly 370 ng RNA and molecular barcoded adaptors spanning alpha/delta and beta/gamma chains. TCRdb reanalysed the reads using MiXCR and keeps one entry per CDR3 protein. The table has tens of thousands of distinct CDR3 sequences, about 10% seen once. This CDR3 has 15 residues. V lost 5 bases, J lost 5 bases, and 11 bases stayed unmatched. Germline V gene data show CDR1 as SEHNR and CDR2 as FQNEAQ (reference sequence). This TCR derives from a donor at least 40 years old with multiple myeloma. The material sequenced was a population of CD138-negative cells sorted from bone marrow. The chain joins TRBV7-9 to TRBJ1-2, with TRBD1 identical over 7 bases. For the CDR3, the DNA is TGTGCCAGCAGCCCAGAGGGCAGGGGGAGATATGGCTACACCTTC. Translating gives CASSPEGRGRYGYTF.